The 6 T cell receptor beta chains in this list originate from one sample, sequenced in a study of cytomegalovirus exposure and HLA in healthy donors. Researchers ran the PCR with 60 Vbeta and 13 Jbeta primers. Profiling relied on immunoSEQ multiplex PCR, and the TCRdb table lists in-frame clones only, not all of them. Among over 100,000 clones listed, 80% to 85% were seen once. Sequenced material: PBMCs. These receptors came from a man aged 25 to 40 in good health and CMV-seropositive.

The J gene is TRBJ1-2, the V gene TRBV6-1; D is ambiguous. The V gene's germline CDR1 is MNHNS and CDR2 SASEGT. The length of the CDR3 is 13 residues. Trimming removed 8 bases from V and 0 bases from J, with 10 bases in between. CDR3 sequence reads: CASGSDTNYGYTF. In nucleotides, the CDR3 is TGTGCCAGCGGTAGCGACACTAACTATGGCTACACCTTC.

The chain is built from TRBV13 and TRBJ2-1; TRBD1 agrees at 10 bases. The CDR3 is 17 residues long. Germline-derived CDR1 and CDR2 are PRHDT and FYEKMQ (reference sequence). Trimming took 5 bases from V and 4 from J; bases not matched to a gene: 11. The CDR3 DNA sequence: TGTGCCAGCAGCACTTTAAAAGGACAGGGGGGGTACAATGAGCAGTTCTTC. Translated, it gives CASSTLKGQGGYNEQFF.

The CDR3 nucleotides are TGTGCCAGCAGCTTGTTCGGAGCGGGCCTGGGGGAGCAGTACTTC. This codes for CASSLFGAGLGEQYF. This chain connects TRBV5-6 to TRBJ2-7, with D tentatively TRBD2 (6 bases). This CDR3 has 15 amino acids. Germline values: CDR1 SGHDT, CDR2 YYEEEE. Trimming removed 1 base from V and 7 bases from J, with 18 bases in between.

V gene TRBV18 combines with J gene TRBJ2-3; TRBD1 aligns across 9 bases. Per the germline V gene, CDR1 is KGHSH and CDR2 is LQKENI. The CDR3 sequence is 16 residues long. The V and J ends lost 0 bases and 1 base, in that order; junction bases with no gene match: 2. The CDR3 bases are TGTGCCAGCTCACCACCGAGGACAGGGGGCACAGATACGCAGTATTTT. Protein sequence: CASSPPRTGGTDTQYF.

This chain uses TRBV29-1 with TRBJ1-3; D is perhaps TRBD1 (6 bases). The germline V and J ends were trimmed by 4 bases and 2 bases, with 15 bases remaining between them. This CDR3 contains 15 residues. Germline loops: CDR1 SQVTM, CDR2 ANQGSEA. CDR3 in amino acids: CSVAPGSGAGNTIYF. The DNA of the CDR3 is TGCAGCGTTGCTCCCGGGTCAGGGGCTGGAAACACCATATATTTT.

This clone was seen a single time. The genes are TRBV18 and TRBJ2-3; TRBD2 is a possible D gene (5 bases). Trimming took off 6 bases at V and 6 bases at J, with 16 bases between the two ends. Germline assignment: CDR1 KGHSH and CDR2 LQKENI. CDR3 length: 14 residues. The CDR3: CASSPVGERDTQYF. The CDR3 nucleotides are TGTGCCAGCTCCCCCGTCGGGGAGAGGGATACGCAGTATTTT.